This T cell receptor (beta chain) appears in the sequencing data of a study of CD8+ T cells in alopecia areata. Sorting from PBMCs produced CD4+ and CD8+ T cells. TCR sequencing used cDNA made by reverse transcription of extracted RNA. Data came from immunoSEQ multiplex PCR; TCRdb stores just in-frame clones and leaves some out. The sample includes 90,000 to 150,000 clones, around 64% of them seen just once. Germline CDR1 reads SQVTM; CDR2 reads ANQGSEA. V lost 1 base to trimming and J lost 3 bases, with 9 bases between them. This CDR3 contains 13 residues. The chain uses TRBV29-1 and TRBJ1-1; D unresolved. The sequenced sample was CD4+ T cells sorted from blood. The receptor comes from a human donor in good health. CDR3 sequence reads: CSVEGPSDTEAFF. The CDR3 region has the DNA TGCAGCGTTGAAGGGCCTTCGGACACTGAAGCTTTCTTT.